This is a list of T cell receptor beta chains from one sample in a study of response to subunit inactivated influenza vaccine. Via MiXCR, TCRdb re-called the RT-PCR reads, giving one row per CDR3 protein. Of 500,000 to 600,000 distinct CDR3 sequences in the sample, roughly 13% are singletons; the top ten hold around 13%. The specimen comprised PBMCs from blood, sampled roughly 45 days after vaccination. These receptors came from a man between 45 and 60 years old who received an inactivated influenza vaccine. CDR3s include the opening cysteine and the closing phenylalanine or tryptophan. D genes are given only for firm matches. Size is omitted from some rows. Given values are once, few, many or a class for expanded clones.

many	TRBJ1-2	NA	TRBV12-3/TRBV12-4	TGTGCCAGCAGAGGGGACACCAACTATGGCTACACCTTC	CASRGDTNYGYTF
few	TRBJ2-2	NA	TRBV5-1	TGCGCCAGCAGCTTAGGGACGACTCGGGCAGAGCTGTTTTTT	CASSLGTTRAELFF
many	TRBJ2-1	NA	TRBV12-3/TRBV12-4	TGTGCCAGCAGTTTGGAACGGGGGGCCATCAATGAGCAGTTCTTC	CASSLERGAINEQFF
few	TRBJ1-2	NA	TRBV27	TGTGCCAGCAGTTTTCAATACCGAAACGGGGGCTACACCTTC	CASSFQYRNGGYTF
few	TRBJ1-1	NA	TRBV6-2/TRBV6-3	TGTGCCAGCAGTTACTCGGGGCTCCTGAACACTGAAGCTTTCTTT	CASSYSGLLNTEAFF
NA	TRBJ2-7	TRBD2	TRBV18	TGTGCCAGCTCACCGACTAGCGGGAGGAACTACGAGCAGTACTTC	CASSPTSGRNYEQYF
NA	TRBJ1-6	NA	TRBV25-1	TGTGCCAGCAGTGAGGAGGGGTTGACCTATAATTCACCCCTCCACTTT	CASSEEGLTYNSPLHF
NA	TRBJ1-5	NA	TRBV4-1	TGCGCCAGCAGCCAAGGTGGCAATAGCAATCAGCCCCAGCATTTT	CASSQGGNSNQPQHF
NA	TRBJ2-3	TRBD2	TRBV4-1	TGCGCCAGCAGCAAGGGACTAGCGGGGGTAATCGTTACGCAGTATTTT	CASSKGLAGVIVTQYF
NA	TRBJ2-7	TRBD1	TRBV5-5	TGTGCCAGCAGCCTCAGGACAGGCAACAACGAGCAGTACTTC	CASSLRTGNNEQYF
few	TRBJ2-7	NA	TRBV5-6	TGTGCCAGCAGGACGGACGGCAATAGTTTGTACGAGCAGTACTTC	CASRTDGNSLYEQYF
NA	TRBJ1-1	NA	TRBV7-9	TGTGCCAGCAGCTTAACAGTTCCCAGGGAGAGCACTGAAGCTTTCTTT	CASSLTVPRESTEAFF
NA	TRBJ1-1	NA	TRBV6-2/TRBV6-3	TGTGCCAGCTCTTATGCCGCTGGGACCCGCGAAGCTTTCTTT	CASSYAAGTREAFF
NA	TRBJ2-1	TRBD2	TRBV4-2	TGTGCCAGCAGAGCGGGGGGCATTAACAATGAGCAGTTCTTC	CASRAGGINNEQFF
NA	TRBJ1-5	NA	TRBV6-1	TGTGCCAGCAGCAGGGACGGAGGGGGTAGCAATCAGCCCCAGCATTTT	CASSRDGGGSNQPQHF
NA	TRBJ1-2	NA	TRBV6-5	TGTGCCAGCAGTTACCGGCAGGGCGGAAACTATGGCTACACCTTC	CASSYRQGGNYGYTF
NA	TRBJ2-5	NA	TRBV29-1	TGCAGCGCCGACCTACCGTCAGTACAAGAGACCCAGTACTTC	CSADLPSVQETQYF
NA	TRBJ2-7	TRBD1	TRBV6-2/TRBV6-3	TGTGCCAGCAGTTACCCGCCGGGACAGGGGTCCTACGAGCAGTACTTC	CASSYPPGQGSYEQYF
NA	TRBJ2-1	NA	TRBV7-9	TGTGCCAGCAGCTACGGCCTCGGCTCCTACAATGAGCAGTTCTTC	CASSYGLGSYNEQFF
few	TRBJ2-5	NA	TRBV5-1	TGCGCCAGCAGCTACTCCGGGCCAAGTAGGGAGACCCAGTACTTC	CASSYSGPSRETQYF
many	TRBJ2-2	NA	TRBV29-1	TGCAGCGTTGAAGAGGACGGCACCAACACCGGGGAGCTGTTTTTT	CSVEEDGTNTGELFF
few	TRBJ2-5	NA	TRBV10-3	TGTGCCATCAGGAGGGCGGCCCAAGAGACCCAGTACTTC	CAIRRAAQETQYF